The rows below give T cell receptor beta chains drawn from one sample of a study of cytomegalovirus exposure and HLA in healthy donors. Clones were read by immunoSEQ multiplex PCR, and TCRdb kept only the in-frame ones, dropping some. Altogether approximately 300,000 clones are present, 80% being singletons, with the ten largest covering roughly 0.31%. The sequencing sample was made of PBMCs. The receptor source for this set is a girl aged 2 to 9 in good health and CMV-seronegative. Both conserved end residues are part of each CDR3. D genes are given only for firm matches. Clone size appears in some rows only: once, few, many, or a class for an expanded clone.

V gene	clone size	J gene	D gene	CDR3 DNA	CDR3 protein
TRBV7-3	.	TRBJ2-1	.	TGTGCCAGCAGCTTAAGCCCCAGTAATGAGCAGTTCTTC	CASSLSPSNEQFF
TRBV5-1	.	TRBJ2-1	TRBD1	TGCGCCAGCAGCCCAACGGGACAGTTTAGGTATGAGCAGTTCTTC	CASSPTGQFRYEQFF
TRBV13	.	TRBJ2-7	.	TGTGCCAGCAGCTTAGGGGACAGTATCTACGAGCAGTACTTC	CASSLGDSIYEQYF
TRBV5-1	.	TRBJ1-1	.	TGCGCCAGCAGCTTGCAGGGGCTTACGAACACTGAAGCTTTCTTT	CASSLQGLTNTEAFF
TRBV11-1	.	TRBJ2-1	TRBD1	TGTGCCAGCAGCCCGCGGACAGGCATGAGCTCCTACAATGAGCAGTTCTTC	CASSPRTGMSSYNEQFF
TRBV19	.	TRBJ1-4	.	TGTGCCAGTACCTATGGTGTCAGGGTAGGCGAAAAACTGTTTTTT	CASTYGVRVGEKLFF
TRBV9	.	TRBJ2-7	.	TGTGCCAGCAGCGTAGGGAGTAATCGGGGCTACGAGCAGTACTTC	CASSVGSNRGYEQYF
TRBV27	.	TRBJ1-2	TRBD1	TGTGCCAGCAGTCCCGGGACAGGGTATGGCTACACCTTC	CASSPGTGYGYTF
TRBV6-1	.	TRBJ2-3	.	TGTGCCAGCAGTGAAGACAGGTCCCTCACAGATACGCAGTATTTT	CASSEDRSLTDTQYF
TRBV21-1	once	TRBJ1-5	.	TGTGCCAGCAGCAAAGGCGGCGGCAATAGCAATCAGCCCCAGCATTTT	CASSKGGGNSNQPQHF
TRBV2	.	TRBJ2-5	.	TGTGCCAGCAGTGAACAGGGTGAGGAGGAGACCCAGTACTTC	CASSEQGEEETQYF
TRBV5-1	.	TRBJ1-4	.	TGCGCCAGCGCCCTCAGGTCGGGGGAAGATGAAAAACTGTTTTTT	CASALRSGEDEKLFF
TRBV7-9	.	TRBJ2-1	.	TGTGCCAGCAGCCCCGACCGGAGTAGCTCCTACAATGAGCAGTTCTTC	CASSPDRSSSYNEQFF
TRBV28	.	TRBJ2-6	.	TGTGCCAGCAGTCTACCTGGGGCCAACGTCCTGACTTTC	CASSLPGANVLTF
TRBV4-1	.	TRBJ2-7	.	TGCGCCAGCAGCCAAGATACCGCTAACTACGAGCAGTACTTC	CASSQDTANYEQYF
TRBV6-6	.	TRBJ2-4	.	TGTGCCAGCAGTTCATTACTACCACCAGCCAAAAACATTCAGTACTTC	CASSSLLPPAKNIQYF
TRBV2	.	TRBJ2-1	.	TGTGCCAGCAGTGTATCAGACACTGAGCAGTTCTTC	CASSVSDTEQFF
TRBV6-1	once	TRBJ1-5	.	TGTGCCAGCAGTGAATCCCCCAGGGGCCTGGGCAATCAGCCCCAGCATTTT	CASSESPRGLGNQPQHF
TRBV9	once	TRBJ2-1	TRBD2	TGTGCCAGCAGCGTAGCAAGGGTGGGGAGCCCGTCTAGCGGGGGGATCTCCTACAATGAGCAGTTCTTC	CASSVARVGSPSSGGISYNEQFF
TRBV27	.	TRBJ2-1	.	TGTGCCAGCAGTTTATCGTCCAGGGGCGCGTACAATGAGCAGTTCTTC	CASSLSSRGAYNEQFF
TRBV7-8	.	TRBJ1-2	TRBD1	TGTGCCAGCAGCTTAGCGCTACGGACAGGGGCGCGTGGCTACACCTTC	CASSLALRTGARGYTF
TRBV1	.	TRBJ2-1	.	TGCACCAGCAGACCGTCCAGACTAGCGGGGTTCCCCTACAATGAGCAGTTCTTC	CTSRPSRLAGFPYNEQFF
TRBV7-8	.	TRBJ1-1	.	TGTGCCAGCAGCTTCGGACAGTCTGAAGCTTTCTTT	CASSFGQSEAFF
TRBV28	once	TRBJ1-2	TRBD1	TGTGCCAGCCGAGACAGGGCTAACTATGGCTACACCTTC	CASRDRANYGYTF
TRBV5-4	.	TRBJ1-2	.	TGTGCCAGCAGCTTGGCCTTCAGGGGCGGTGGCTACACCTTC	CASSLAFRGGGYTF
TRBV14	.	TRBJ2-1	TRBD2	TGTGCCAGCAGCCGGAGCGGGGGGGCCGCGGATGAGCAGTTCTTC	CASSRSGGAADEQFF
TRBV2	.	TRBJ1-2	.	TGTGCCAACGGGGAGGGCTATGGCTACACCTTC	CANGEGYGYTF
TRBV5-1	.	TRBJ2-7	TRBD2	TGCGCCAGCAGCCCGGGGGGTGGCGGGGGAGAGCAGTACTTC	CASSPGGGGGEQYF
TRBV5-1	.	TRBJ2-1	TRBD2	TGCGCCAGCAGGTCTAGCGGGAGTCCACTCAATGAGCAGTTCTTC	CASRSSGSPLNEQFF
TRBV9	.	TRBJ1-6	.	TGTGCCAGCAGCGTAGACATCCCGGGTTCACCCCTCCACTTT	CASSVDIPGSPLHF
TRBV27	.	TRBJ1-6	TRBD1	TGTGCCAGCAGTTCTAGGACAGGAGGTCATTCACCCCTCCACTTT	CASSSRTGGHSPLHF
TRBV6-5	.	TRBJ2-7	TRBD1	TGTGCCAGCAGCCGGGACAGGGCTTACGAGCAGTACTTC	CASSRDRAYEQYF
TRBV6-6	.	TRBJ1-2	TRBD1	TGTGCCAGCAGTTCCGATCGACAGGGTGTGGGAGGTGGCTACACCTTC	CASSSDRQGVGGGYTF
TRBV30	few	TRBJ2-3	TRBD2	TGTGCCTGGAGTGTAGCGGGAAGCACAGATACGCAGTATTTT	CAWSVAGSTDTQYF
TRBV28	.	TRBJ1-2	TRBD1	TGTGCCAGCAGCCGGACAGGGGGTGCCCGCGCAACTAACTATGGCTACACCTTC	CASSRTGGARATNYGYTF
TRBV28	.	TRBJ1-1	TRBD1	TGTGCCAGCAGTACGGTCCGACAGGGTGGCACTGAAGCTTTCTTT	CASSTVRQGGTEAFF
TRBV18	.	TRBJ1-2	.	TGTGCCAGCTCAAAACAGGGAGAGGATGGCTACACCTTC	CASSKQGEDGYTF
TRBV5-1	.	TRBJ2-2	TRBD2	TGCGCCAGCAGCTTGGGAGCGGGAGTGCACGGGGAGCTGTTTTTT	CASSLGAGVHGELFF
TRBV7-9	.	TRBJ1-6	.	TGTGCCAGCAGCTGGGTAGGCCTAGTTAAAGCACCCCCCCACTTT	CASSWVGLVKAPPHF
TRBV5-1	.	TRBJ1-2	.	TGCGCCAGCAGCTTGGCGGGGATCTCGGGCTACACCTTC	CASSLAGISGYTF
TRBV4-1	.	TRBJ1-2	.	TGCGCCAGCAGCCAAGAACCGACGGAGTCCTATGGCTACACCTTC	CASSQEPTESYGYTF
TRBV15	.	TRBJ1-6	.	TGTGCCACCAGCAGAGATCACGGGGACTCTTCACCCCTCCACTTT	CATSRDHGDSSPLHF
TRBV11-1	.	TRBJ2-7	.	TGTGCCAGCAGCCCGTGGCGGGGGCGCGAGCAGTACTTC	CASSPWRGREQYF
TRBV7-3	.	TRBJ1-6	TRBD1	TGTGCCAGCAGCTTAACTGGGACAGGGAAATCACCCCTCCACTTT	CASSLTGTGKSPLHF
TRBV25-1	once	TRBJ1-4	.	TGTGCCAGCAGCATTTGGGGGGAGGCGACTAATGAAAAACTGTTTTTT	CASSIWGEATNEKLFF
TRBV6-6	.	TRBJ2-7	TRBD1	TGTGCCAGCAGTTCCGGGACAGGGTTGGTCTACGAGCAGTACTTC	CASSSGTGLVYEQYF